The 16 T cell receptor beta chains reported below all come from one sample, sequenced in a study of control samples from healthy donors and cancer patients. Measured with immunoSEQ multiplex PCR; TCRdb has only the in-frame clones, and not every one. The sample includes 200,000 or so clones, roughly 94% of them seen just once. The sequenced sample consisted of blood. These receptors were obtained from a man aged 45-65 years in good health.

The V and J genes are TRBV28 and TRBJ2-5, with a weak D call TRBD2 (6 bases). CDR1 and CDR2 from the germline V gene are MDHEN and SYDVKM. The CDR3 is 15 residues long. The V end lost 3 bases, the J end lost 3 bases, and 14 bases lay between the germline ends. In DNA, the CDR3 is TGTGCCAGCAGTTTGTCTCTCGGGGGAAAAGAGACCCAGTACTTC. As protein: CASSLSLGGKETQYF.

This clone was recorded only once. This sample also contains other DNA sequences that code for the same CDR3. The chain is built from TRBV7-9 and TRBJ1-1; 7 bases line up with TRBD1. The V gene end was trimmed by 4 bases and the J gene end by 5 bases; junction bases not matched to a gene: 4. Germline CDR1 and CDR2: SEHNR and FQNEAQ (reference sequence). CDR3 size: 13 residues. CDR3 DNA: TGTGCCAGCAGCTCACAGGGGAATACTGAAGCTTTCTTT. Its protein product is CASSSQGNTEAFF.

CDR3 sequence (DNA): TGTGCCCTGACTTTGAGCTCCTATAATTCACCCCTCCACTTT. It codes for CALTLSSYNSPLHF. The chain couples TRBV30 to TRBJ1-6; D gene uncertain. The V gene's germline CDR1 is GTSNPN and CDR2 SVGIG (reference sequence). The V end was cut by 8 bases, the J end by 0 bases, with 11 bases between. There are 14 residues in the CDR3.

J is TRBJ2-1 and V is TRBV24-1; D might be TRBD2 (6 bases). This CDR3 spans 14 amino acids. Trimming took off 10 bases at V and 0 bases at J, with 12 bases between the two ends. Germline CDR1 is KGHDR and CDR2 is SFDVKD. The CDR3: CATGKEGSYNEQFF. The CDR3 DNA reads as TGTGCCACAGGAAAGGAGGGCTCCTACAATGAGCAGTTCTTC.

The V gene is TRBV7-9, the J gene TRBJ1-1; 7 positions match TRBD1. The CDR3 contains 13 residues. CDR1 and CDR2 (germline): SEHNR, FQNEAQ (reference sequence). V gave up 3 bases and J gave up 5 bases; unmatched junction bases: 3. The CDR3 region is CASSFTGETEAFF. The DNA for the CDR3 is TGTGCCAGCAGCTTTACAGGGGAGACTGAAGCTTTCTTT. The full variable domain, rest sourced from reference TRBV7-9 and TRBJ1-1, is DTGVSQNPRHKITKRGQNVTFRCDPISEHNRLYWYRQTLGQGPEFLTYFQNEAQLEKSRLLSDRFSAERPKGSFSTLEIQRTEQGDSAMYLCASSFTGETEAFFGQGTRLTVV.

This clone was found a few times. The CDR3 DNA sequence: TGTGCCAGCTCCGACCGGGGCTTAGAACAGTTCTTC. It yields the protein CASSDRGLEQFF. This rearrangement joins TRBV6-5 to TRBJ2-1; D possibly matches TRBD1 or TRBD2 (5 bases each). This CDR3 comprises 12 residues. The V and J ends lost 8 bases and 13 bases respectively, with 18 bases between them. Germline V gives CDR1 MNHEY, CDR2 SVGAGI.

The V gene is TRBV5-1, the J gene TRBJ1-1; no reliable D call. This CDR3 spans 14 amino acids. CDR1 is SGHRS and CDR2 is YFSETQ in the germline V gene. With 7 bases removed from V and 3 bases from J, the gap between germline ends came to 16 bases. The CDR3 DNA follows: TGCGCCAGCGGCAACCTAGGTCGTGACACTGAAGCTTTCTTT. This gives the protein CASGNLGRDTEAFF.

This clone showed up just once. This chain links TRBV7-8 with TRBJ2-3; 7 nucleotides agree with TRBD2. The trim removed 3 bases at V and 5 bases at J, leaving 8 bases unmatched. CDR1 is SGHVS and CDR2 is FQNEAQ in the germline V gene. The CDR3 is 15 amino acids. As DNA, the CDR3 is TGTGCCAGCAGCTTCACCAGCGGGGTTTTAGATACGCAGTATTTT. This gives the protein CASSFTSGVLDTQYF.

The gene calls are TRBV19 and TRBJ1-5; weak D call: TRBD1 (5 bases). Germline V gene lookup returns CDR1 LNHDA and CDR2 SQIVND (reference sequence). This CDR3 is 15 amino acids long. Trimming took off 7 bases at V and 11 bases at J, with 24 bases between the two ends. The CDR3 region is CASTPAGRTAWAQHF. The CDR3 DNA sequence: TGTGCCAGTACCCCGGCAGGGAGGACTGCGTGGGCCCAGCATTTT.

The chain links TRBV4-3 to TRBJ1-1; no reliable D call. The CDR3 runs to 15 residues. V shed 0 bases and J shed 4 bases, with 12 bases lying between them. Germline assignment: CDR1 LGHNA and CDR2 YSLEER. This CDR3 is CASSQDVGFGTEAFF. CDR3 nucleotide sequence: TGCGCCAGCAGCCAAGATGTAGGGTTCGGCACTGAAGCTTTCTTT.

V and J are TRBV7-9 and TRBJ1-2; D remains ambiguous. Trimming left V 7 bases short and J 4 bases short, with 13 bases between. CDR3 length equals 13 residues. Germline V gene lookup returns CDR1 SEHNR and CDR2 FQNEAQ (reference sequence). In DNA form, the CDR3 reads TGTGCCAGCACCTCCCCGGTCCTCTATGGCTACACCTTC. Translated, it gives CASTSPVLYGYTF.

CDR3 sequence (DNA): TGCGCCAGCAGCCCAGGGACAGGCCCGACCCGAACCTCTGGAAACACCATATATTTT. It codes for CASSPGTGPTRTSGNTIYF. The chain recombines TRBV5-1 with TRBJ1-3; TRBD1 aligns across 8 bases. The CDR3 totals 19 residues. The V and J ends lost 4 bases and 0 bases, in that order; junction bases with no gene match: 15. Germline V lookup: CDR1 SGHRS, CDR2 YFSETQ.

The rearrangement uses TRBV5-1 and TRBJ2-2; 9 bases map to TRBD1. This CDR3 has 16 residues. Germline loops: CDR1 SGHRS, CDR2 YFSETQ. V gave up 3 bases and J gave up 5 bases; unmatched junction bases: 8. CDR3 nucleotides: TGCGCCAGCAGCTCGGCCGGGACAGGGTGGACCGGGGAGCTGTTTTTT. This sequence encodes CASSSAGTGWTGELFF.

V and J are TRBV6-6 and TRBJ1-5, with 7 bases matching TRBD1. The CDR3 sequence is 16 residues long. Trimming cost V 4 bases and J 1 base; bases outside gene matches: 7. Germline V gene data show CDR1 as MNHNY and CDR2 as SVGAGI (reference sequence). The CDR3 here is CASSSPGQESNQPQHF. In nucleotides, the CDR3 is TGTGCCAGCAGTTCCCCAGGACAGGAGAGCAATCAGCCCCAGCATTTT.

This chain uses TRBV20-1 with TRBJ1-2, with D possibly matching TRBD1 (5 bases). Trimming removed 3 bases at V and 4 bases at J, with 12 bases between. The germline CDR1 and CDR2 sequences are DFQATT and SNEGSKA (reference sequence). The CDR3 has 13 amino acids. CDR3 DNA sequence: TGCAGTGCTAGTAGGCAGGGAAGCTATGGCTACACCTTC. Protein: CSASRQGSYGYTF.

The chain carries TRBV6-5 and TRBJ1-2; D perhaps matches TRBD1 (5 bases). CDR3 size: 13 residues. The V and J ends lost 5 bases and 6 bases respectively, with 13 bases between them. Germline CDR1 MNHEY, CDR2 SVGAGI. CDR3 nucleotide sequence: TGTGCCAGCAGTCGGTTAGGGGTTCATGGCTACACCTTC. Its protein is CASSRLGVHGYTF.